This record covers a single T cell receptor (beta chain). The antigen is undetermined. Repertoires were generated with immunoSEQ multiplex PCR, while TCRdb's copy carries only in-frame clones and drops some. The data hold 5,000 to 6,500 clones, with approximately 97% observed a single time. The data are from a study of naive CD8 T cells in extremely preterm neonates. Study-level points and caveats: Productive template counts varied among preterm samples, a noted limitation. Relative to older groups, preterm infants had shorter, less trimmed CDR3s with fewer N additions.

The CDR3 is 15 residues long. CDR1 and CDR2 (germline): SGHTA, FQGNSA. V lost 0 bases and J 3 bases, leaving 12 bases between the germline ends. Healthy children aged roughly 16-56 months having elective surgery, and healthy nonsmoking adults, gave blood. Live Annexin V-negative naive CD3+CD8+CD45RA+CCR7+ T cells were sorted. The chain uses TRBV7-2 and TRBJ2-7, with a weak D call TRBD2 (6 bases). This TCR was recovered from a human donor in good health. Specimen: naive CD8+ T cells from blood. This chain's CDR3 is CASSLAPGANYEQYF. The CDR3 region has the DNA TGTGCCAGCAGCTTAGCCCCGGGAGCGAACTACGAGCAGTACTTC.